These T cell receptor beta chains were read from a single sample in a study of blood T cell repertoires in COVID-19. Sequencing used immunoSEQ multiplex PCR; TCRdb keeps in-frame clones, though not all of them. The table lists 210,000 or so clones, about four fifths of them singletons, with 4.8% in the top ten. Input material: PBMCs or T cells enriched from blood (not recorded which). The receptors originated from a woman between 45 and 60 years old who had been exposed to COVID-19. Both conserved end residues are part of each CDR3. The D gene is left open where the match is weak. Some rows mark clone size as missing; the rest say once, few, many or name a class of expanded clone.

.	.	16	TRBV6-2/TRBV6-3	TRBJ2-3	CASSPRAGRRTDTQYF	TGTGCCAGCAGCCCCAGGGCGGGGAGGCGCACAGATACGCAGTATTTT
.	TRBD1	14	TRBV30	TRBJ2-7	CAWRTGTGGYVQYF	TGTGCCTGGCGGACCGGGACAGGGGGATACGTGCAGTACTTC
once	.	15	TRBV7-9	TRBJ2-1	CASSSGPWSGAEQFF	TGTGCCAGCAGCTCTGGACCCTGGTCTGGGGCTGAGCAGTTCTTC
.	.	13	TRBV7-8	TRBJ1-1	CASSPLPVTEAFF	TGTGCCAGCAGCCCCCTCCCAGTAACTGAAGCTTTCTTT
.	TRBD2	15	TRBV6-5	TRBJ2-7	CASSLRTSGSYEQYF	TGTGCCAGCAGCCTCCGGACTAGCGGCTCCTACGAGCAGTACTTC
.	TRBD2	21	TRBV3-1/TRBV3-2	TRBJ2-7	CASSQVFGGDSPGLAGMEQYF	TGTGCCAGCAGCCAAGTTTTCGGGGGGGACAGTCCGGGACTAGCGGGGATGGAGCAGTACTTC
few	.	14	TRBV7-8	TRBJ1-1	CASSLAGGPTEAFF	TGTGCCAGCAGCTTAGCAGGGGGTCCTACTGAAGCTTTCTTT
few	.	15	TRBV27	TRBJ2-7	CASSFGGATVWGQYF	TGTGCCAGCAGTTTTGGTGGGGCCACGGTCTGGGGGCAGTACTTC
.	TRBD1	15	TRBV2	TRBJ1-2	CARSGDRGPTYGYTF	TGTGCCAGGTCTGGGGACAGGGGCCCTACGTATGGCTACACCTTC
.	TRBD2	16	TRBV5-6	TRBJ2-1	CASTNSPAGGHREQFF	TGTGCCAGCACCAACAGTCCAGCGGGGGGGCATCGGGAGCAGTTCTTC
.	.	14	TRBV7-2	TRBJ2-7	CASSFQGIYYEQYF	TGTGCCAGCAGCTTCCAGGGTATTTACTACGAGCAGTACTTC
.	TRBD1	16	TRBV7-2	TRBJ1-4	CASSLVGQGIFEKLFF	TGTGCCAGCAGCTTAGTGGGACAGGGGATTTTTGAAAAACTGTTTTTT
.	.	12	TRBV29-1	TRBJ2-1	CSVVRGSDEQFF	TGCAGCGTTGTTCGAGGGTCCGATGAGCAGTTCTTC
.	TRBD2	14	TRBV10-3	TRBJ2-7	CAIGRSGGAYEQYF	TGTGCCATAGGGCGTTCGGGAGGGGCCTACGAGCAGTACTTC
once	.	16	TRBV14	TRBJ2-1	CASSHLAAGIYNEQFF	TGTGCCAGCAGCCATTTAGCGGCCGGGATCTACAATGAGCAGTTCTTC
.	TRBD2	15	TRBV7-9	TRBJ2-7	CASSTRGGVAYEQYF	TGTGCCAGCAGCACCCGGGGAGGGGTAGCCTACGAGCAGTACTTC
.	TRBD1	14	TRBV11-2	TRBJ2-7	CASSPGTGGDEQYF	TGTGCCAGCAGCCCCGGGACAGGGGGGGACGAGCAGTACTTC
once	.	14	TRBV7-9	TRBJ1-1	CASSLFRTTTEAFF	TGTGCCAGCAGCTTATTTCGCACAACCACTGAAGCTTTCTTT
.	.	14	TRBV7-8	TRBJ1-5	CASSVGGATQPQHF	TGTGCCAGCAGTGTAGGGGGGGCGACTCAGCCCCAGCATTTT
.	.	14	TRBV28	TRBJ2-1	CASTPAGANLEQFF	TGTGCCAGCACCCCCGCGGGGGCAAACCTAGAGCAGTTCTTC
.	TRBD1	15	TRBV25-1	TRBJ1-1	CASSEYRGLDTEAFF	TGTGCCAGCAGTGAATATAGGGGGCTGGACACTGAAGCTTTCTTT
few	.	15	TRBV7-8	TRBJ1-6	CASSLSRITNSPLHF	TGTGCCAGCAGCCTCTCTAGGATCACGAATTCACCCCTCCACTTT